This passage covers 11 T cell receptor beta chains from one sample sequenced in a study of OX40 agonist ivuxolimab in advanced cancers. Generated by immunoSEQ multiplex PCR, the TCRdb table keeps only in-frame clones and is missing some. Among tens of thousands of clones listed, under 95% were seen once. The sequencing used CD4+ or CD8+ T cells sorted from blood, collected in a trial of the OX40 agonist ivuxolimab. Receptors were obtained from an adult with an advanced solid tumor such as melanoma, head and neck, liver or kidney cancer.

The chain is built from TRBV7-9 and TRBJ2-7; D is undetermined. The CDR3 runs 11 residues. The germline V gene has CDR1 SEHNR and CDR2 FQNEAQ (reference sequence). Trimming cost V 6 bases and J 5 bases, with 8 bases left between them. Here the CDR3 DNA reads TGTGCCAGCAGTATCTGGGACGAGCAGTACTTC. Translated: CASSIWDEQYF. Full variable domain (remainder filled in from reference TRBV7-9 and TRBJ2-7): DTGVSQNPRHKITKRGQNVTFRCDPISEHNRLYWYRQTLGQGPEFLTYFQNEAQLEKSRLLSDRFSAERPKGSFSTLEIQRTEQGDSAMYLCASSIWDEQYFGPGTRLTVT.

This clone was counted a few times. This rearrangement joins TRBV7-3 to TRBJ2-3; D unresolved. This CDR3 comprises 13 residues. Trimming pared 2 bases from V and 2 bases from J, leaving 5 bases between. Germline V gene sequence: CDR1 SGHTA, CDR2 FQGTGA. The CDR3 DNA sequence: TGTGCCAGCAGCTTAGATAACACAGATACGCAGTATTTT. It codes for CASSLDNTDTQYF.

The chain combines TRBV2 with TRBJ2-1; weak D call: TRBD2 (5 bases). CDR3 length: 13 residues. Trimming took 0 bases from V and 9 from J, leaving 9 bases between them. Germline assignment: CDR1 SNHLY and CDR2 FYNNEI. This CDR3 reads CASSEASGSEQFF. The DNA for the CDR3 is TGTGCCAGCAGTGAAGCGAGCGGCAGTGAGCAGTTCTTC.

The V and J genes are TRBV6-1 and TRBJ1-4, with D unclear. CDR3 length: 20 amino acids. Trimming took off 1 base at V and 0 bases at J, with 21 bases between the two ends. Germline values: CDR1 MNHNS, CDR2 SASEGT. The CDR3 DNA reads TGTGCCAGCAGTGAAGAAAGGGTGGGCAGTTACGCAACAACTAATGAAAAACTGTTTTTT. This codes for CASSEERVGSYATTNEKLFF.

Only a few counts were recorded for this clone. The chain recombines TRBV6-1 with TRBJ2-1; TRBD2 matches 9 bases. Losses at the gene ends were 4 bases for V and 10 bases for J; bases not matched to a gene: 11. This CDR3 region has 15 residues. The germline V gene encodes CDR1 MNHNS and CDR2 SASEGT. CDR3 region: CASSVLAGGKEEQFF. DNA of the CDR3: TGTGCCAGCAGTGTGTTGGCGGGAGGGAAGGAGGAGCAGTTCTTC.

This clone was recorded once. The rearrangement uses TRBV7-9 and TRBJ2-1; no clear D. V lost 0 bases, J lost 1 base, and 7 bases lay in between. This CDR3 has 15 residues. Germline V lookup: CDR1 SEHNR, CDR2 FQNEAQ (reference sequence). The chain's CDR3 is CASSLAVDSYNEQFF. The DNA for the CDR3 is TGTGCCAGCAGCTTAGCAGTCGATTCCTACAATGAGCAGTTCTTC.

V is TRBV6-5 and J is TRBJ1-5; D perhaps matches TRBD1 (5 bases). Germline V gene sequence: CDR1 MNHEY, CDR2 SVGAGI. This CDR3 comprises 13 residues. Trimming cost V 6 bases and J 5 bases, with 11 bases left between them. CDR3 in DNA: TGTGCCAGCAGCCGACAGACTCATCAGCCCCAGCATTTT. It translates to CASSRQTHQPQHF.

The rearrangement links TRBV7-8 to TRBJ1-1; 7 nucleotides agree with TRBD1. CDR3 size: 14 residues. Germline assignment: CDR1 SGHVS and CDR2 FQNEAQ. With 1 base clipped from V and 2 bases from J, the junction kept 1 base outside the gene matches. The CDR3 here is CASSLGTGNTEAFF. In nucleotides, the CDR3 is TGTGCCAGCAGCTTAGGGACAGGCAACACTGAAGCTTTCTTT.

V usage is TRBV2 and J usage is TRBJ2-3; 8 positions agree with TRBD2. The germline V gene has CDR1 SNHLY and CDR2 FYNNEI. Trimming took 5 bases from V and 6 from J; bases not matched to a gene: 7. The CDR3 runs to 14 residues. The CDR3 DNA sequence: TGTGCCAGCAGTAGTGGCGGGAGGCTCGATACGCAGTATTTT. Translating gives CASSSGGRLDTQYF.

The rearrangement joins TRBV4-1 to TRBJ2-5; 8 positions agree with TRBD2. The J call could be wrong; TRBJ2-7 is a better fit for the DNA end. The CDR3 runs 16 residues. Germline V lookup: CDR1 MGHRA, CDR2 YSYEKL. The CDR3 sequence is CASSPPLAASSYEQYF. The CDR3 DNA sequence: TGCGCCAGCAGCCCGCCACTAGCGGCAAGCTCCTACGAGCAGTACTTC.

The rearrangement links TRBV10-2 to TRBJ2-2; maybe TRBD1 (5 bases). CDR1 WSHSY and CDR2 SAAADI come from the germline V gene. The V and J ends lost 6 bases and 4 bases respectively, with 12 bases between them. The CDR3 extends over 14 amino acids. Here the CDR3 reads CASSTRDATGELFF. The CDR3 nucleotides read TGCGCCAGCAGCACCAGGGATGCCACCGGGGAGCTGTTTTTT.